This T cell receptor (beta chain) was profiled in a study of blood T cell repertoires in COVID-19 (dated by TCRdb to 2020 to 2021). About the investigation overall: Samples covering the acute and convalescent phases of COVID-19 were provided by collaborators in the United States, Italy and Spain. The sample metadata nearly always contained a de-identified subject ID, COVID-19 status, age in years and sex. Where available, HLA class I and class II types were obtained from metadata supplied by the sample provider rather than from assay-based typing. Samples were obtained from the ongoing ImmuneRACE study (first 160 participants) and from about 1,300 subjects provided by 6 global collaborators. Deeply sampled blood TCRbeta repertoires from subjects exposed to, actively infected with, or recovered from COVID-19 were included in the dataset. The prospective study material was composed of cDNA or gDNA derived from T cells, B-cell-depleted T cells, or PBMCs. The repertoires were released in a freely available public database intended as a resource for research on the immune response to SARS-CoV-2. The research as a whole found: The amount of clinical and demographic metadata varied by source and participant and was provided uncurated.

A remark on this clone: The target of this receptor is not known. Base qualities are not provided; no much larger clone lies one nucleotide away.

The CDR3 covers 14 residues, taking in both the cysteine and the phenylalanine. Only the CDR3 DNA stays, 42 bases, in frame from base 1. The germline V gene (reference sequence) provides CDR1 LNHDA and CDR2 SQIVND. Deletion took 9 bases off V and 9 bases off J, with a span of 18 bases between the germline ends. Whole blood was collected in K2EDTA tubes by collaborating institutions according to the institutions' own protocols. For TCRbeta analysis, collaborator samples were shipped as frozen whole blood, as isolated PBMCs, or as DNA extracted from either sample type. TCRbeta CDR3 regions were amplified from genomic DNA by means of the immunoSEQ Assay, a bias-controlled multiplex PCR. The original pipeline was this. The number of nucleated cells in each sample was estimated by amplification of reference gene primers within the assay. To quantify the absolute abundance of each unique TCRbeta CDR3 rearrangement, sequence reads were collapsed and filtered. Productive Simpson clonality was computed per sample as the square root of Simpson's diversity index over productive rearrangements. TCRdb stores this immuneACCESS table with in-frame sequences only. Part of the clones is absent; in the studies checked, under half of the shortfall reflects unresolved V genes, and no reason is known for the rest. The DNA gave D and trimming, while V, J and clone size come from that table. A total of some 140,000 clones appear in this sample, 75% to 90% of them only once. The ten largest account for about 2.5% of the sample.

The receptor chain draws on TRBV19 and TRBJ1-6; the D segment cannot be called with confidence. The sequence was obtained from a man in his fifties with active COVID-19. Sequenced input: peripheral blood. For the CDR3, the sequence is CARFPGEGGSPLHF. The DNA sequence reads TGTGCCAGATTCCCCGGGGAAGGCGGTTCACCCCTCCACTTT.